This T cell receptor beta chain was recovered during a study of T-cell reconstitution after alpha-beta-depleted transplantation in children (dated by TCRdb to the mid-2010s). Study-level background: Using TCR repertoire profiling, the study followed T-cell immune reconstitution in a quantitative way in children after TCRalphabeta/CD19-depleted allogeneic hematopoietic cell transplantation. The study at large found these results: The frequencies of hyperexpanded clones fell over the following months, and after one year, T-cell counts and TCRbeta diversity were mostly attributed to newly produced T cells. The apparently early recovery of alphabetaT-cell counts about two months after transplant reportedly depended on only several hundred rapidly expanded clones that came from non-depleted graft cells. In some patients, the high TCRbeta diversity seen at day 60 was put down to recipient T cells and intrathymic progenitors that had survived conditioning.

Per the publication, the treatment or condition label means: allogeneic hematopoietic cell transplantation with graft depleted of TCRalphabeta T cells and CD19 B cells. TCRalphabeta/CD19-depleted allogeneic hematopoietic cell grafts were given to the transplant recipients, all of whom were children. This clonotype was found a few times. Its antigen has not been determined. Base qualities are missing; no much larger clone stands one base away. Library creation used PCR. Reads for this sample came from an Illumina HiSeq 2500. TCR library preparation used molecular barcoding, with unique molecular identifiers applied to normalize quantification of the TCRbeta repertoire. The public reads were reanalyzed by TCRdb: fastp trimming at Q25, MiXCR alignment, in-frame beta chains only. When rows share a CDR3 protein, they turn into one entry using the most common DNA and genes. The sample table contains about 980,000 distinct CDR3 sequences; only one count was recorded for roughly 29% of them. The ten largest clonotypes hold around 30% of the sample.

The CDR3 runs 18 amino acids, cysteine and phenylalanine included. The CDR3 DNA has 54 bases and is translated from base 1. Taken from the germline V gene, the CDR1 and CDR2 loops are LGHNA and YSLEER. Trimming takes 0 bases off V and 6 bases off J; junction bases not matched to a gene: 10. The sequence was obtained from a boy under three years old who had a stem cell transplant for SCID, so the T cells may come from the graft donor. The sample consisted of PBMCs, mostly from graft donor cells, taken 360 days after TCRalphabeta/CD19-depleted stem cell transplant. Recombination connected TRBV4-3 to TRBJ1-6; 8 bases in between match TRBD1. Here the CDR3 is given as CASSQDLDRGRGNSPLHF. In nucleotide form, the sequence is TGCGCCAGCAGCCAAGATCTTGACAGGGGCCGTGGTAATTCACCCCTCCACTTT.